This entry concerns a single T cell receptor beta chain. The antigen is undetermined. In germline, CDR1 is SGHNT, CDR2 YYREEE (reference sequence). The CDR3 contains 15 residues. V gave up 1 base and J gave up 5 bases, with 13 bases separating them. Primers for the PCR totalled 60 Vbeta and 13 Jbeta. Method: immunoSEQ multiplex PCR; TCRdb's copy keeps in-frame clones and lacks some. The sample includes about 190,000 clones, approximately 80% of them seen just once. These data belong to a study of cytomegalovirus exposure and HLA in healthy donors. Study findings and constraints: Previous analysis showed most TCR beta V segments were productive about 87% or about 30% of the time. Sequencing likely produced, as an artifact, a cluster of highly shared sequence variants.

Donors counted as nominally healthy when sampled, yet unrecorded immune exposures were likely. The chain uses TRBV5-4 and TRBJ2-1; the D gene is possibly TRBD1 (5 bases). The sequencing sample was made of PBMCs. The source of this sequence is a boy younger than 18 in good health and CMV-seronegative. The CDR3 sequence: CASSLPAGPHNEQFF. In DNA, the CDR3 is TGTGCCAGCAGCTTGCCGGCAGGGCCCCACAATGAGCAGTTCTTC.